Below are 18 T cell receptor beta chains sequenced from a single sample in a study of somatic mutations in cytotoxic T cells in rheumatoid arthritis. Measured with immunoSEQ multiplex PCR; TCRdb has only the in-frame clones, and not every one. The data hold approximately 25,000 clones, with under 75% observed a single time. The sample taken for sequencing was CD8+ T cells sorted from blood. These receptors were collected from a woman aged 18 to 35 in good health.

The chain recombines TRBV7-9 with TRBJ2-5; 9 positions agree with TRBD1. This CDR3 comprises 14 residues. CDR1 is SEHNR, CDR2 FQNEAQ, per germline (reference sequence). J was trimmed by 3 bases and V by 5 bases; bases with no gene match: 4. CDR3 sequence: CASSGGTGKETQYF. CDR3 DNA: TGTGCCAGCAGCGGTGGGACAGGGAAAGAGACCCAGTACTTC.

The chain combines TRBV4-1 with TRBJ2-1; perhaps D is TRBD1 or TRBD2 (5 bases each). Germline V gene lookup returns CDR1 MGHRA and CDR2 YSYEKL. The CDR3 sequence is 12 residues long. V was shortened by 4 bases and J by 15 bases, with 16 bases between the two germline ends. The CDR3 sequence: CASSPGTSLSFF. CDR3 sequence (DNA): TGCGCCAGCAGCCCCGGGACCAGTTTATCGTTCTTC.

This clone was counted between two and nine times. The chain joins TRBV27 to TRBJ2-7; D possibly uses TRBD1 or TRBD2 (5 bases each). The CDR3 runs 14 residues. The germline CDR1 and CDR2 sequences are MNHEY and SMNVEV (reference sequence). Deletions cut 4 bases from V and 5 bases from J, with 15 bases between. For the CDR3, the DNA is TGTGCCAGCAGTTACCGGGACCCCGGGGACGAGCAGTACTTC. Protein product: CASSYRDPGDEQYF.

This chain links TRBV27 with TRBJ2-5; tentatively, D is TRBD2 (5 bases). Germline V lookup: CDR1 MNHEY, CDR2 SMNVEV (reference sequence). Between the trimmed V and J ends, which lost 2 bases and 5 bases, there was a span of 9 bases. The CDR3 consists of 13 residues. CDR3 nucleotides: TGTGCCAGCAGTTTAGGACTCGGTGAGACCCAGTACTTC. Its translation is CASSLGLGETQYF.

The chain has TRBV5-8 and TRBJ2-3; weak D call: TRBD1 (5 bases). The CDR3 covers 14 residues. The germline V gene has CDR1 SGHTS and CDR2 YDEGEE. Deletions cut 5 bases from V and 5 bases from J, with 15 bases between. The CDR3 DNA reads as TGTGCCAGCAGACCTAAGGGGAATCAAGATACGCAGTATTTT. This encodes CASRPKGNQDTQYF.

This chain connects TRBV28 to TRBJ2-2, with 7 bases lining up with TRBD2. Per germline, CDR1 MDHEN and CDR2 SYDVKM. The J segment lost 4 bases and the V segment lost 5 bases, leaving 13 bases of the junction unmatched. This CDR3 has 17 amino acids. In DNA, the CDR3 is TGTGCCAGCAGTCCCCACCTCGGGGTAGCGGGCACCGGGGAGCTGTTTTTT. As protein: CASSPHLGVAGTGELFF.

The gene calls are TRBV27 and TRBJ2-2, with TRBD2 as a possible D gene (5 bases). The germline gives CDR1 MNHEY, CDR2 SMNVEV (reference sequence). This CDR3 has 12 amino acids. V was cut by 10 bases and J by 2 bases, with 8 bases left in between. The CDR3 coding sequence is TGTGCCACTCGACTAAACACCGGGGAGCTGTTTTTT. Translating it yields CATRLNTGELFF.

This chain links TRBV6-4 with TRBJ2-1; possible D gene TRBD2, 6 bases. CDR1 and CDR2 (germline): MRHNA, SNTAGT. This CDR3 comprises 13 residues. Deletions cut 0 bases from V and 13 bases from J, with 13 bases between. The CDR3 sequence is CASSDSSAGFQFF. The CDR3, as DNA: TGTGCCAGCAGTGACTCTAGTGCGGGATTTCAGTTCTTC.

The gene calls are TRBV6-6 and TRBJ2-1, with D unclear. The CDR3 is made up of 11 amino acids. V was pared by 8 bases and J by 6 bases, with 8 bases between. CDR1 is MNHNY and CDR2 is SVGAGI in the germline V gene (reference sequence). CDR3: CASGFGNEQFF. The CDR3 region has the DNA TGTGCCAGCGGGTTTGGCAATGAGCAGTTCTTC.

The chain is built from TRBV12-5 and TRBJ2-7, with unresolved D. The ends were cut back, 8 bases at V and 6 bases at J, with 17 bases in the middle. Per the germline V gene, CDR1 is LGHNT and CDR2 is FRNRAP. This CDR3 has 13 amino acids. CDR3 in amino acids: CASSPKVGVEQYF. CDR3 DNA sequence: TGTGCTAGTAGCCCAAAGGTGGGCGTCGAGCAGTACTTC.

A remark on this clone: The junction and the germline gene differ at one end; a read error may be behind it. In DNA, the CDR3 is TGTGCCACCAGCGGAGAGGACCGGACAGCGGGATTTGCAACTAATGAAAAACTGTTTTTT. This codes for CATSGEDRTAGFATNEKLFF. The chain links TRBV15 to TRBJ1-4; tentatively, D is TRBD1 (6 bases). The CDR3 is made up of 20 amino acids. Germline CDR1 is LNHNV and CDR2 is YYDKDF (reference sequence).

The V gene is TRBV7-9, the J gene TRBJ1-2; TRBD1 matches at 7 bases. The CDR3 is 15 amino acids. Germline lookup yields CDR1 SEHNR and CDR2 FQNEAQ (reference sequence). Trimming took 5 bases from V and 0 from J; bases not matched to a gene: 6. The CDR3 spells CASSPPGGTNYGYTF. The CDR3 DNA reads TGTGCCAGCAGCCCTCCAGGGGGTACTAACTATGGCTACACCTTC.

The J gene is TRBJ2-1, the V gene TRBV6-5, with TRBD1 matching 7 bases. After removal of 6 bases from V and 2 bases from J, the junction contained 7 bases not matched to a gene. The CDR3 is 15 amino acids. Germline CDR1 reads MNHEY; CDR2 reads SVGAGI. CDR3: CASSRHDRAYNEQFF. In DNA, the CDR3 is TGTGCCAGCAGCCGACATGACAGGGCCTACAATGAGCAGTTCTTC.

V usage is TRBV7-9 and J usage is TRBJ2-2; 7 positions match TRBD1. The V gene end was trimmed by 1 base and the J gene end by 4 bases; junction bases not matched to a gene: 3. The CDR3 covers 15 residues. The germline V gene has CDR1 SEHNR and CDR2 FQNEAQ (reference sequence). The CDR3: CASSLVSGGTGELFF. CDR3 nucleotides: TGTGCCAGCAGCTTAGTGTCAGGGGGCACCGGGGAGCTGTTTTTT. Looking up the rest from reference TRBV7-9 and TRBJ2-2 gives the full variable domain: DTGVSQNPRHKITKRGQNVTFRCDPISEHNRLYWYRQTLGQGPEFLTYFQNEAQLEKSRLLSDRFSAERPKGSFSTLEIQRTEQGDSAMYLCASSLVSGGTGELFFGEGSRLTVL.

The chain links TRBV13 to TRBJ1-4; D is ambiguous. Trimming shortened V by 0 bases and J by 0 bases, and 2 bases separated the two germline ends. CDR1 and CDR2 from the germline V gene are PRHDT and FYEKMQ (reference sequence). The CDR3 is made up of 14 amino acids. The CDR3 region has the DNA TGTGCCAGCAGCTTAGGGGCAACTAATGAAAAACTGTTTTTT. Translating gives CASSLGATNEKLFF.

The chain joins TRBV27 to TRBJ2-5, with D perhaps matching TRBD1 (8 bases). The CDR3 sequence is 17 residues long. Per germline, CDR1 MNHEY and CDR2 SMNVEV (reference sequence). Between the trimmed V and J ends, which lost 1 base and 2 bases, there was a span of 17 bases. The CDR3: CASSLYGGTGIQETQYF. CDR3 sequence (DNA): TGTGCCAGCAGTTTATACGGGGGGACAGGAATACAAGAGACCCAGTACTTC.

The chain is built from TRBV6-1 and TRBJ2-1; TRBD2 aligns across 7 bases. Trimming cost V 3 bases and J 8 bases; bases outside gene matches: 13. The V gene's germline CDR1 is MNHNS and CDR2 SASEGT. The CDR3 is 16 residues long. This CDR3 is CASSDGGGGIYYEQFF. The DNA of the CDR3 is TGTGCCAGCAGTGATGGTGGGGGGGGGATATACTATGAGCAGTTCTTC.

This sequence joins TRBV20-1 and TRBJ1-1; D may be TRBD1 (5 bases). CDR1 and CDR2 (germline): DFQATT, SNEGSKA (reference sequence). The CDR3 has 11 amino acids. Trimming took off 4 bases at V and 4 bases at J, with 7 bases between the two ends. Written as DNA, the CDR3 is TGCAGTGCTAAAAGGGGCACTGAAGCTTTCTTT. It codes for CSAKRGTEAFF.